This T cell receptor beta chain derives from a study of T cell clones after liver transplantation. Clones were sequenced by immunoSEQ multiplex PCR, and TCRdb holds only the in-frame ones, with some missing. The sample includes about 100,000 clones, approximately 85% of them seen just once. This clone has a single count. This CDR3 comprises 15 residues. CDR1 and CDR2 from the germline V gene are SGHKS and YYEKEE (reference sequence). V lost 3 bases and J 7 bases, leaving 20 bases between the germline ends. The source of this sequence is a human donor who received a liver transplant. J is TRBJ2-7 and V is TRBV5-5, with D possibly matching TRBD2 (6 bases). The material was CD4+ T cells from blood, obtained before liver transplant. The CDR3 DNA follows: TGTGCCAGCAGCTCCGGGACTCGCGCCCTAGAGGAGCAGTACTTC. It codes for CASSSGTRALEEQYF.